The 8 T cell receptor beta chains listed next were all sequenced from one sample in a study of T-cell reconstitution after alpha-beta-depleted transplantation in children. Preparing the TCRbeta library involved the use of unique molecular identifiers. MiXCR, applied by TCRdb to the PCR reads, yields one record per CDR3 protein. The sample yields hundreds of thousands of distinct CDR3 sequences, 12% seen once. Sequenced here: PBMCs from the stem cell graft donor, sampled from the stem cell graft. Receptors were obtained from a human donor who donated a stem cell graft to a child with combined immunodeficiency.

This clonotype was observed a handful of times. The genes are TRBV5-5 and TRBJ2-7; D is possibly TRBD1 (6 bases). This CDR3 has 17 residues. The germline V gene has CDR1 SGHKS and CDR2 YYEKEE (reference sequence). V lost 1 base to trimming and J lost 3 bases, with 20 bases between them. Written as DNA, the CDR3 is TGTGCCAGCAGCTTGAGCCAGGGGATTCGGGTCCGCTACGAGCAGTACTTC. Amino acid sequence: CASSLSQGIRVRYEQYF.

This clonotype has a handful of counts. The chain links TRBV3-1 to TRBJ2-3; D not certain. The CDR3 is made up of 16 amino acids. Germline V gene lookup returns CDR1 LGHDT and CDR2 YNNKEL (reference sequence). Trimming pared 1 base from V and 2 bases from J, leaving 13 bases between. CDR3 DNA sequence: TGTGCCAGCAGCCAAGTCGTAGCCCGTCTCACAGATACGCAGTATTTT. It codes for CASSQVVARLTDTQYF.

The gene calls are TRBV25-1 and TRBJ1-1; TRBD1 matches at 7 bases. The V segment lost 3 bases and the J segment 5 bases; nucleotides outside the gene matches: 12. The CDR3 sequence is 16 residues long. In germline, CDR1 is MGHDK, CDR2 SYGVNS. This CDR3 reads CASSDLNRGGGTEAFF. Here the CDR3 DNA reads TGTGCCAGCAGTGATCTTAACAGGGGAGGAGGGACTGAAGCTTTCTTT. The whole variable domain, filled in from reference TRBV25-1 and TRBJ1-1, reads EADIYQTPRYLVIGTGKKITLECSQTMGHDKMYWYQQDPGMELHLIHYSYGVNSTEKGDLSSESTVSRIRTEHFPLTLESARPSHTSQYLCASSDLNRGGGTEAFFGQGTRLTVV.

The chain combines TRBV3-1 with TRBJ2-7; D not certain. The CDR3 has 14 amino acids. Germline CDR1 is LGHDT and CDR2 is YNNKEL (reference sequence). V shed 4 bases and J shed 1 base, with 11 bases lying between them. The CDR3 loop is CASSPIDGSYEQYF. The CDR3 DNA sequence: TGTGCCAGCAGCCCCATCGACGGTTCCTACGAGCAGTACTTC.

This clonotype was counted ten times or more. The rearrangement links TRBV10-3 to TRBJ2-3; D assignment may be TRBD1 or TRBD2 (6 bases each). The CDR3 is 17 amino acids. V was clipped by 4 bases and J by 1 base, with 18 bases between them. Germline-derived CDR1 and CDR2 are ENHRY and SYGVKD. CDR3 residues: CAISASSGGKGTDTQYF. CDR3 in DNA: TGTGCCATCAGTGCCTCCTCCGGGGGCAAGGGCACAGATACGCAGTATTTT.

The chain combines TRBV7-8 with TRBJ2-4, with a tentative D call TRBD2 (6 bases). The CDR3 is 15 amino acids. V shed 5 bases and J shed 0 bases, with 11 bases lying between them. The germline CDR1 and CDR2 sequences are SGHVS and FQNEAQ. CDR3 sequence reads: CASSRRVRAKNIQYF. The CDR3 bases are TGTGCCAGCAGCCGGAGGGTTCGAGCCAAAAACATTCAGTACTTC.

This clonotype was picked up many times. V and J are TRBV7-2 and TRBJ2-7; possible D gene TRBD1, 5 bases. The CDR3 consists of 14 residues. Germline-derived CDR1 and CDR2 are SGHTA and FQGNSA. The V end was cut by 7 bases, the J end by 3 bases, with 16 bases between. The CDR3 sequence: CASTKGISSYEQYF. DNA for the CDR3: TGTGCCAGCACCAAGGGGATCTCTAGCTACGAGCAGTACTTC.

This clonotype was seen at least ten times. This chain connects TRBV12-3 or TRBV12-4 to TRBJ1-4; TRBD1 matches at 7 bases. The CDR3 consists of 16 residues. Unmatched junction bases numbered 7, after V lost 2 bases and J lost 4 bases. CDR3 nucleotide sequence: TGTGCCAGCAGTTTATCCCGGGACAGCTTTAATGAAAAACTGTTTTTT. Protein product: CASSLSRDSFNEKLFF.